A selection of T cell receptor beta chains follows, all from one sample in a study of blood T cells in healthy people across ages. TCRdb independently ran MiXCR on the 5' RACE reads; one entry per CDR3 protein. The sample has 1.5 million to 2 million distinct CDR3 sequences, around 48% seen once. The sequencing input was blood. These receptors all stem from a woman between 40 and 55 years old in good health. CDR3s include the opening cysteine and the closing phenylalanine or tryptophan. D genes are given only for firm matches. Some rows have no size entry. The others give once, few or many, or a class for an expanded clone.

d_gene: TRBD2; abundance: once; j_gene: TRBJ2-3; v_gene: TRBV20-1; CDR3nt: TGCAGTGCTCTCAGTGGGTCCGGGGGGGCAGATACGCAGTATTTT; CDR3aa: CSALSGSGGADTQYF
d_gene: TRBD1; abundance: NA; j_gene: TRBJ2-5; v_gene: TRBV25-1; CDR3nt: TGTGCCAGCAGTGAGTCGACAGGGATAGGAGAGACCCAGTACTTC; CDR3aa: CASSESTGIGETQYF
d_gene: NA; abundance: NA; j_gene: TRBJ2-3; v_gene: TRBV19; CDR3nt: TGTGCCAGTAAGGACACCTCGTCCACAGATACGCAGTATTTT; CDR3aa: CASKDTSSTDTQYF
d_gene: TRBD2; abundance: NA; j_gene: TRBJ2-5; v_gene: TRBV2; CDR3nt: TGTGCCAGCAGTGACACTAGCGCAGAGACCCAGTACTTC; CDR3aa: CASSDTSAETQYF
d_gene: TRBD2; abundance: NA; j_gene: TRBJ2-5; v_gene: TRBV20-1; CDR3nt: TGCAGTGCTAGTATCACTAGCGGGGAGAACCAAGAGACCCAGTACTTC; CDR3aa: CSASITSGENQETQYF
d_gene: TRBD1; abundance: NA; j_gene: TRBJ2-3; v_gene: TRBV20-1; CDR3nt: TGCAGTGCTGCCCTCTTATCCGGGACAGGGGGCGAAGCAGATACGCAGTATTTT; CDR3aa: CSAALLSGTGGEADTQYF
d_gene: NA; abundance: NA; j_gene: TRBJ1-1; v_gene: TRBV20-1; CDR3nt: TGCAGTGCTAGCTCCGGGCTTAAGGGCACTGAAGCTTTCTTT; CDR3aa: CSASSGLKGTEAFF
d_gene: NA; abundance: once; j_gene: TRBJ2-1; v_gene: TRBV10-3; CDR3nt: TGTGCCATCAGTGAGTCGCTCGGCAGTGGGGGTCACAATGAGCAGTTCTTC; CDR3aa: CAISESLGSGGHNEQFF
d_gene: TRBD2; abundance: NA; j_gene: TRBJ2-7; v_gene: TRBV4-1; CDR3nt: TGCGCCAGCAGCCAAGAACTAGCGGGCTTCGATGAGCAGTACTTC; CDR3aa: CASSQELAGFDEQYF
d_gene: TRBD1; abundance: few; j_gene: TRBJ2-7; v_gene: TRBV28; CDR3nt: TGTGCCAGCAGTTCGGGGGCAGACAGGGGGCAACGATACGAGCAGTACTTC; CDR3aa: CASSSGADRGQRYEQYF
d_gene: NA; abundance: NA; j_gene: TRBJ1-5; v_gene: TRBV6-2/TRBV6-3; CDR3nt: TGTGCCAGCAGTTACTGGTTGGACAGTAATGGTCAGCCCCAGCATTTT; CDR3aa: CASSYWLDSNGQPQHF
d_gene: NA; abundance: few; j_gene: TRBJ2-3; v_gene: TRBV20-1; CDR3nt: TGCAGTGCTAGGATTCCAGATACGCAGTATTTT; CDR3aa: CSARIPDTQYF
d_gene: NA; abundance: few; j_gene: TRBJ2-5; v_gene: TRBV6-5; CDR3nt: TGTGCCAGCAGTTACTCCCCACAAATCGAGACCCAGTACTTC; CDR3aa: CASSYSPQIETQYF
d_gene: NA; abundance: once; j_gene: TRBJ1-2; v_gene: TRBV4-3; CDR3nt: TGCGCCAGCAGCCCGGGGGGCTTCCTCTCCCATGGCTACACCTTC; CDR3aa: CASSPGGFLSHGYTF
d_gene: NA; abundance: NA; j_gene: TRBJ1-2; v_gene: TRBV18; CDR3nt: TGTGCCAGCTCACCGCAATCACAGGGTTACTATGGCTACACCTTC; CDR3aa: CASSPQSQGYYGYTF
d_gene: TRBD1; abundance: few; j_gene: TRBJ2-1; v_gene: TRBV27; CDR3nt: TGTGCCAGCAGTTTAGAGGGACAGCTCCACTACAATGAGCAGTTCTTC; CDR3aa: CASSLEGQLHYNEQFF
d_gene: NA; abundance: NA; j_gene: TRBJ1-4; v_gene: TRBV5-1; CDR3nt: TGCGCCAGCAGCTTGGCCAGAGCGGAAAAACTGTTTTTT; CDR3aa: CASSLARAEKLFF
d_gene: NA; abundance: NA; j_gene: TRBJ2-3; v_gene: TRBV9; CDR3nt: TGTGTCAGCAGCGTAGAAGGCCCAGATACGCAGTATTTT; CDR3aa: CVSSVEGPDTQYF
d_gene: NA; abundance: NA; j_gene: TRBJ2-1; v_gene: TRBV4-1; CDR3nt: TGCGCCAGCAGCCAAGATGTAGGCAGGGTCAATGAGCAGTTCTTC; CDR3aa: CASSQDVGRVNEQFF
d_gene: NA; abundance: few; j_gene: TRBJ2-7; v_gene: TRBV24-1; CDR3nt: TGTGCCACCAGTGATCGGAGCCTCTACGAGCAGTACTTC; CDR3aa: CATSDRSLYEQYF
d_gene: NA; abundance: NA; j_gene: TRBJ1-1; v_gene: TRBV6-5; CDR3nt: TGTGCCAGCAGCCAGGACCGTCCTGCGGGAGCTTTCTTT; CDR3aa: CASSQDRPAGAFF
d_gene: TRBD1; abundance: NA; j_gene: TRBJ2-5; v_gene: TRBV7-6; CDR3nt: TGTGCCAGCAGCCCCCGGACAGGGGCCTTCCAAGAGACCCAGTACTTC; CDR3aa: CASSPRTGAFQETQYF
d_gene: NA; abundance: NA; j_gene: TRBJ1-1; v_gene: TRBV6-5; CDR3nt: TGTGCCACACGAGGGGTCTCAGGGAACATGAACACTGAAGCTTTCTTT; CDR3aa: CATRGVSGNMNTEAFF
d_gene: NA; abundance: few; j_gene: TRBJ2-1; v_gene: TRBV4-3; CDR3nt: TGCGCCAGCAGCCAAGATGGGGGAACCGGGGAGCAGTTCTTC; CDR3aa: CASSQDGGTGEQFF
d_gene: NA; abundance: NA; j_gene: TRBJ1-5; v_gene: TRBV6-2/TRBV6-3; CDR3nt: TGTGCCACCACCTCACGCAGGGCGGATCAGCCCCAGCATTTT; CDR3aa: CATTSRRADQPQHF
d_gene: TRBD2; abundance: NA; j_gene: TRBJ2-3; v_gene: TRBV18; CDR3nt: TGTGCCAGCTCACTTGGGACTAGGGTTTACACAGATACGCAGTATTTT; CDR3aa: CASSLGTRVYTDTQYF
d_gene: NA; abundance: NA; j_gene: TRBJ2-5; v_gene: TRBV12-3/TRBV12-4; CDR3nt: TGTGCCAGCAGTTGGTGGCAGGGTGGGGGGACCCAGTACTTC; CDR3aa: CASSWWQGGGTQYF
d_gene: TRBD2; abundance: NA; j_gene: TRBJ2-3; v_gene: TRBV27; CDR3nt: TGTGCCAGCAGACGAGCGGGGGGGCCGCGTGATACGCAGTATTTT; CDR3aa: CASRRAGGPRDTQYF
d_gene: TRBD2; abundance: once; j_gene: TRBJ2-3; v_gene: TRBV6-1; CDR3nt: TGTGCCAGCAGCCCGACTAGCGGGAGTCCCTCAGATACGCAGTATTTT; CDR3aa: CASSPTSGSPSDTQYF
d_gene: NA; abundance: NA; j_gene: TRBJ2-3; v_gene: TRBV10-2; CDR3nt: TGCGCCAGCAGTGAGTCGCAAGATACGCAGTATTTT; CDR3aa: CASSESQDTQYF
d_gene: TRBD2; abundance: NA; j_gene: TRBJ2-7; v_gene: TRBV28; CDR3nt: TGTGCCAGCACCTTAAAGCGGGGGACCACCTACGAGCAGTACTTC; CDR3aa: CASTLKRGTTYEQYF
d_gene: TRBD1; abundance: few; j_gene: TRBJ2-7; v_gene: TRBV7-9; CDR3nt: TGTGCCAGCAGCTTAGAGGGGACAGGGGTGTACGAGCAGTACTTC; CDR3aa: CASSLEGTGVYEQYF
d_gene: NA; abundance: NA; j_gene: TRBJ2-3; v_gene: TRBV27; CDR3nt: TGTGCCAGCAGTTTACTGCGGGACACAGATACGCAGTATTTT; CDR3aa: CASSLLRDTDTQYF
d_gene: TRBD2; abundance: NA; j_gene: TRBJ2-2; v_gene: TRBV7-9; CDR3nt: TGTGCCAGCAGCTCCCCCCGTGCGGGGGGAACCGGGGAGCTGTTTTTT; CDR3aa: CASSSPRAGGTGELFF
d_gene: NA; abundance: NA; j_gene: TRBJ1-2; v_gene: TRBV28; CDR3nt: TGTGCCAGCCGTCTACAGGGTCGAGGCTACACCTTC; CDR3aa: CASRLQGRGYTF
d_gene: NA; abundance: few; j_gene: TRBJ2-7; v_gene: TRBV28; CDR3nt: TGTGCCAGCAGTTCCATTGACAGAAGCTCCTACGAGCAGTACTTC; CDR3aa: CASSSIDRSSYEQYF
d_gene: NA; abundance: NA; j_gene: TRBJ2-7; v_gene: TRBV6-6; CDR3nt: TGTGCCAGCAGGGTTGACAGCTCTGAGGGCGAGCAGTACTTC; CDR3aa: CASRVDSSEGEQYF